The TCR beta chain described here comes from a study of cytomegalovirus exposure and HLA in healthy donors. A remark on this clone: No antigen is known for it.

The assay was immunoSEQ multiplex PCR, and TCRdb's table has in-frame clones only and misses some. The top ten hold around 6% of the sample, which has 150,000 to 200,000 clones, approximately 87% seen once. Points from the study as a whole: It was approximately 160 TCR beta chains that were listed as cytomegalovirus-associated. Reports indicated that the classifier achieved high specificity and sensitivity in diagnosing cytomegalovirus status.

The germline V gene encodes CDR1 MDHEN and CDR2 SYDVKM. The CDR3 runs 16 residues. Trimming left V 3 bases short and J 5 bases short, with 17 bases between. From the 120-subject validation cohort, which was separate from the roughly 690-subject first cohort, the donors were drawn. The rearrangement uses TRBV28 and TRBJ1-3, with D possibly being TRBD1 (5 bases). The TCR sequence derives from a woman younger than 45 in good health and CMV-seronegative. The source material was PBMCs. CDR3 residues: CASSFDQGKFRNTIYF. The CDR3, as DNA: TGTGCCAGCAGTTTCGATCAGGGAAAGTTCCGAAACACCATATATTTT.